A single sample gave rise to the 20 T cell receptor beta chains below, sequenced in a study of blood T cells in healthy people across ages. PCR was performed a second time for 7 to 11 cycles using a sample-barcoded 5' primer and a J-beta primer mix. In TCRdb, the 5' RACE reads were re-called with MiXCR into one record per CDR3 protein. The data show about 1,400,000 distinct CDR3 sequences, almost 60% seen once. Sequencing used blood. The receptors were sampled from a man younger than 30 in good health.

The chain uses TRBV29-1 and TRBJ1-2; D may be TRBD1 (5 bases). Deletions cut 2 bases from V and 8 bases from J, with 15 bases between. Germline values: CDR1 SQVTM, CDR2 ANQGSEA. The CDR3 consists of 13 residues. In nucleotides, the CDR3 is TGCAGCGTTGAATCTTGGCAGGGCGGGGGCTACACCTTC. This translates into CSVESWQGGGYTF.

The chain recombines TRBV20-1 with TRBJ2-7, with a weak D call TRBD1 (5 bases). The CDR3 is 13 residues long. CDR1 is DFQATT, CDR2 SNEGSKA, per germline (reference sequence). CDR3 protein: CGGQGLLSYEQYF. Written as DNA, the CDR3 is TGCGGCGGACAAGGGCTCCTCTCCTACGAGCAGTACTTC.

The gene calls are TRBV5-1 and TRBJ1-1, with 7 bases fitting TRBD1. Germline lookup yields CDR1 SGHRS and CDR2 YFSETQ. The ends lost 0 bases at V and 4 bases at J; junction bases unmatched: 6. CDR3 length equals 15 residues. CDR3 loop: CASSLEGGAVTEAFF. The CDR3 DNA sequence: TGCGCCAGCAGCTTGGAAGGGGGCGCGGTCACTGAAGCTTTCTTT.

This sequence joins TRBV20-1 and TRBJ1-6; D remains ambiguous. Trimming took off 0 bases at V and 4 bases at J, with 7 bases between the two ends. Germline-derived CDR1 and CDR2 are DFQATT and SNEGSKA (reference sequence). CDR3 size: 14 residues. CDR3 region: CSARDREYNSPLHF. The CDR3 coding sequence is TGCAGTGCTAGAGACAGAGAGTATAATTCACCCCTCCACTTT.

The V gene is TRBV7-2, the J gene TRBJ2-7, with D perhaps matching TRBD2 (6 bases). The V end was cut by 1 base, the J end by 5 bases, with 21 bases between. The CDR3 runs to 17 residues. Germline assignment: CDR1 SGHTA and CDR2 FQGNSA. DNA of the CDR3: TGTGCCAGCAGCTTAGAAGTTGTGGGGACTCCATCCCACGAGCAGTACTTC. Translating gives CASSLEVVGTPSHEQYF.

V is TRBV7-6 and J is TRBJ2-1, with D possibly matching TRBD2 (6 bases). There are 15 residues in the CDR3. From germline, CDR1 is SGHVS and CDR2 FNYEAQ. V was trimmed by 5 bases and J by 5 bases, leaving 16 bases between them. CDR3 coding DNA: TGTGCCAGCAGCGGCACGGGAGAAGGGCACAATGAGCAGTTCTTC. Translating gives CASSGTGEGHNEQFF.

This rearrangement joins TRBV14 to TRBJ2-3; D could derive from TRBD1 or TRBD2 (5 bases each). Deletions cut 4 bases from V and 2 bases from J, with 16 bases between. Germline CDR1 SGHDN, CDR2 FVKESK. The CDR3 covers 16 residues. The CDR3 loop is CASSLPRTGTTDTQYF. The CDR3 DNA reads TGTGCCAGCAGCCTCCCAAGAACCGGGACCACAGATACGCAGTATTTT.

The chain employs TRBV21-1 and TRBJ1-5; TRBD1 is the table's D call and was not checked against the DNA. TRBV21-1 is labeled a pseudogene. The CDR3 length is 18 residues. CDR3: CASSPREADREGNQPQHF. The DNA of the CDR3 is TGTGCCAGCAGCCCTCGAGAGGCTGACAGGGAGGGCAATCAGCCCCAGCATTTT.

The chain has TRBV5-5 and TRBJ2-4; 8 bases fit TRBD1. The CDR3 length is 14 residues. Germline-derived CDR1 and CDR2 are SGHKS and YYEKEE (reference sequence). Losses at the gene ends were 0 bases for V and 7 bases for J; bases not matched to a gene: 3. CDR3 in DNA: TGTGCCAGCAGCTTGGGGACAGGGATCAACATTCAGTACTTC. This translates into CASSLGTGINIQYF.

This rearrangement joins TRBV29-1 to TRBJ1-2; tentatively, D is TRBD1 (6 bases). The V gene's germline CDR1 is SQVTM and CDR2 ANQGSEA. This CDR3 spans 17 amino acids. Trimming took 0 bases from V and 3 from J, leaving 20 bases between them. CDR3 loop: CSVEDPLGGRPDYGYTF. DNA for the CDR3: TGCAGCGTTGAAGATCCGTTGGGGGGGCGCCCGGACTATGGCTACACCTTC.

The CDR3 DNA sequence: TGTGCCAGCAGCGGGAGGGAACGCGGGGGCTACACCTTC. It yields the protein CASSGRERGGYTF. The chain carries TRBV21-1 and TRBJ1-2. TRBV21-1 corresponds to a pseudogene. The CDR3 runs 13 residues.

The J gene is TRBJ2-1, the V gene TRBV14; D not certain. Deletions cut 1 base from V and 3 bases from J, with 10 bases between. CDR1 SGHDN and CDR2 FVKESK come from the germline V gene. CDR3 size: 15 residues. This CDR3 is CASSQAGPNYNEQFF. CDR3 nucleotide sequence: TGTGCCAGCAGCCAAGCAGGACCGAACTACAATGAGCAGTTCTTC.

The V call is TRBV14, the J call TRBJ1-6; D uncertain. The V and J ends lost 0 bases and 10 bases respectively, with 13 bases between them. CDR1 is SGHDN and CDR2 is FVKESK in the germline V gene. The CDR3 consists of 15 residues. The CDR3 region has the DNA TGTGCCAGCAGCCAAGATCGGACCGGGTCCTCACCCCTCCACTTT. Its translation is CASSQDRTGSSPLHF.

This rearrangement joins TRBV4-1 to TRBJ2-1, with 8 bases identical to TRBD2. The end of the DNA aligns better with TRBJ2-7, so the J call may be wrong. The CDR3 consists of 14 residues. The V gene's germline CDR1 is MGHRA and CDR2 YSYEKL. The CDR3 is CASSQGGLDEEQYF. The CDR3 DNA reads as TGCGCCAGCAGCCAAGGGGGACTAGATGAGGAGCAGTACTTC.

A few counts support this clonotype. J is TRBJ2-1 and V is TRBV29-1; a possible D gene is TRBD2 (7 bases). The V gene lost 7 bases and the J gene lost 3 bases, with 19 bases spanning the gap. CDR1 SQVTM and CDR2 ANQGSEA come from the germline V gene. The length of the CDR3 is 15 residues. The CDR3 loop is CSGRGGGGSYNEQFF. DNA of the CDR3: TGCAGCGGACGAGGGGGGGGAGGTAGCTACAATGAGCAGTTCTTC.

This sequence joins TRBV4-1 and TRBJ1-6; possible D gene TRBD1, 6 bases. The germline V gene encodes CDR1 MGHRA and CDR2 YSYEKL. This CDR3 has 15 residues. The germline V and J ends were trimmed by 5 bases and 5 bases, with 13 bases remaining between them. CDR3 DNA: TGCGCCAGCAGCGCACAGGGAGCGAATAATTCACCCCTCCACTTT. This translates into CASSAQGANNSPLHF.

CDR3 nucleotides: TGCAGTGCCCCTACGATCGATACGCAGTATTTT. Its protein is CSAPTIDTQYF. The rearrangement uses TRBV20-1 and TRBJ2-3, with D uncertain. In germline, CDR1 is DFQATT, CDR2 SNEGSKA (reference sequence). Trimming removed 6 bases from V and 6 bases from J, with 10 bases in between. This CDR3 contains 11 residues.

This clonotype was picked up a small number of times. The chain has TRBV12-3 or TRBV12-4 and TRBJ2-7; 10 bases match TRBD2. The CDR3 totals 16 residues. J lost 3 bases, V lost 4 bases, and 9 bases had no gene match. The CDR3 sequence: CASSYTPGLAFYEQYF. CDR3 nucleotides: TGTGCCAGCAGTTACACACCGGGACTAGCGTTCTACGAGCAGTACTTC.

The chain links TRBV2 to TRBJ2-1, with D perhaps matching TRBD2 (6 bases). The V end was cut by 1 base, the J end by 8 bases, with 6 bases between. The germline gives CDR1 SNHLY, CDR2 FYNNEI. The CDR3 totals 12 residues. Written as DNA, the CDR3 is TGTGCCAGCAGTGAAGTAGCGGATGAGCAGTTCTTC. It codes for CASSEVADEQFF. Using reference TRBV2 and TRBJ2-1 for the parts outside the CDR3, the full variable domain is EPEVTQTPSHQVTQMGQEVILRCVPISNHLYFYWYRQILGQKVEFLVSFYNNEISEKSEIFDDQFSVERPDGSNFTLKIRSTKLEDSAMYFCASSEVADEQFFGPGTRLTVL.

The CDR3 DNA is TGTGCCTGGGACCGGGGAAGCGGGAGAAATGAGCAGTTCTTC. Translating gives CAWDRGSGRNEQFF. The chain couples TRBV30 to TRBJ2-1; TRBD2 matches at 8 bases. The CDR3 runs 14 residues. CDR1 is GTSNPN and CDR2 is SVGIG in the germline V gene (reference sequence). V was clipped by 5 bases and J by 7 bases; unmatched bases: 10.